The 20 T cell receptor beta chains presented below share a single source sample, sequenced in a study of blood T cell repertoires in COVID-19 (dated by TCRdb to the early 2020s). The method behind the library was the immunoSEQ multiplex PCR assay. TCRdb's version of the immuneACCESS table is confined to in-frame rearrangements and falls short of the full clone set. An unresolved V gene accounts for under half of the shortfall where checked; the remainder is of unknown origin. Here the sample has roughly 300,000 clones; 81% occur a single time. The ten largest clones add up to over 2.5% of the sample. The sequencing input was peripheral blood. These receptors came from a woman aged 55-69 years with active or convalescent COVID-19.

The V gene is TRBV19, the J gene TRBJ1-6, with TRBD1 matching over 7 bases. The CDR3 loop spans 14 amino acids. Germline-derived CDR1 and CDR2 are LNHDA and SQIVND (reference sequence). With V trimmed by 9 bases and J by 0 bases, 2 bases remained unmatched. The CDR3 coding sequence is TGTGCCAGCTCAGGGGGCTCCTATAATTCACCCCTCCACTTT. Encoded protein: CASSGGSYNSPLHF. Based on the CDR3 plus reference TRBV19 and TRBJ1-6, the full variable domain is DGGITQSPKYLFRKEGQNVTLSCEQNLNHDAMYWYRQDPGQGLRLIYYSQIVNDFQKGDIAEGYSVSREKKESFPLTVTSAQKNPTAFYLCASSGGSYNSPLHFGNGTRLTVT.

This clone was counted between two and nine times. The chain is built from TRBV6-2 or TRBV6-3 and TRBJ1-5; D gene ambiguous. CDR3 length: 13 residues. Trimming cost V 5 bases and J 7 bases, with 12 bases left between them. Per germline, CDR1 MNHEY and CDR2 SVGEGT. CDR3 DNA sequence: TGTGCCAGCAGTAACGGGGAGAGACAGCCCCAGCATTTT. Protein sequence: CASSNGERQPQHF.

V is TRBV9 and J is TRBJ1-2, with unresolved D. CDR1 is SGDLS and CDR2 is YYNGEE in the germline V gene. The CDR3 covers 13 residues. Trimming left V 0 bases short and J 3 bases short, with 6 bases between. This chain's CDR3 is CASSVERDYGYTF. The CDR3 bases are TGTGCCAGCAGCGTAGAGAGGGACTATGGCTACACCTTC.

The CDR3 coding sequence is TGTGCCAGCAGGACTCCCGGGACAGACAATGAGCAGTTCTTC. This gives the protein CASRTPGTDNEQFF. The chain carries TRBV6-5 and TRBJ2-1; 7 bases match TRBD1. The V segment lost 6 bases and the J segment 5 bases; nucleotides outside the gene matches: 7. This CDR3 is built from 14 residues. Germline V CDR1 and CDR2: MNHEY, SVGAGI.

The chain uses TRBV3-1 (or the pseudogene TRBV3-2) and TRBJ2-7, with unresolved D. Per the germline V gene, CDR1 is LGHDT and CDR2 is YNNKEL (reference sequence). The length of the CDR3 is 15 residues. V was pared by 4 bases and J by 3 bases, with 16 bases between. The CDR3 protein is CASSLSRLSIYEQYF. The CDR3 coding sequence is TGTGCCAGCAGCCTGAGCAGGCTCTCTATCTACGAGCAGTACTTC.

DNA for the CDR3: TGTGCCAGCAGCTCCCTCCAACTAGCCGGGCCGACCTACGAGCAGTACTTC. It yields the protein CASSSLQLAGPTYEQYF. This sequence joins TRBV21-1 and TRBJ2-7; the DNA was not used to check the table's D call, TRBD2. TRBV21-1 is given as a pseudogene. The CDR3 is made up of 17 amino acids.

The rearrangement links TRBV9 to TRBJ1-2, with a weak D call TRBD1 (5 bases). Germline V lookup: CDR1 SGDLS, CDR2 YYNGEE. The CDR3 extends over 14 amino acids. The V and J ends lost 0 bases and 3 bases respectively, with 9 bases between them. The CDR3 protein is CASSVDRSDYGYTF. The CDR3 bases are TGTGCCAGCAGCGTAGACAGGTCTGACTATGGCTACACCTTC.

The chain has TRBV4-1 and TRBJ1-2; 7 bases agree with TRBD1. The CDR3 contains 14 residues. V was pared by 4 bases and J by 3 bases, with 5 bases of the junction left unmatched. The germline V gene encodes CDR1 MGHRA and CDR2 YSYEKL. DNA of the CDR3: TGCGCCAGCAGCCCAGCCCAGGGGGACTATGGCTACACCTTC. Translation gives CASSPAQGDYGYTF.

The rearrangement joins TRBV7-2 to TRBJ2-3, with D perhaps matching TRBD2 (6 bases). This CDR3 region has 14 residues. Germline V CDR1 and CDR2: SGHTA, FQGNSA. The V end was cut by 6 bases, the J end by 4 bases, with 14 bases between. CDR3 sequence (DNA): TGTGCCAGCAGGTCGACTAGGGTCCCAGATACGCAGTATTTT. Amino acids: CASRSTRVPDTQYF.

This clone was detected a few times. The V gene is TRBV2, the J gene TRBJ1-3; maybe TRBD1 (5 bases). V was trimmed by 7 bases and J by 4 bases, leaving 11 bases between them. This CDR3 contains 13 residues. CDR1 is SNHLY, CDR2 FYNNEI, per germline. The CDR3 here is CASNPGPGNTIYF. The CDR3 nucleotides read TGTGCCAGCAATCCAGGGCCGGGAAACACCATATATTTT.

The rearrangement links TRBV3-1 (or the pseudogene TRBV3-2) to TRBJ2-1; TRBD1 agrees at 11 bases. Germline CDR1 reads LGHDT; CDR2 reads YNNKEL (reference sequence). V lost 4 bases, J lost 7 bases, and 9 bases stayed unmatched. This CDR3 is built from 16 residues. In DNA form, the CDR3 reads TGTGCCAGCAGCCCATCACCGGGACAGGGGGAAAATGAGCAGTTCTTC. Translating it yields CASSPSPGQGENEQFF.

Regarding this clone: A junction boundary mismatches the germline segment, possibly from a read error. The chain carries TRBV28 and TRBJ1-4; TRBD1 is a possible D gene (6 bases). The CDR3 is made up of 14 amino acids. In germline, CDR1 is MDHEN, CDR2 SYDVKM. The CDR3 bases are TGTGCCAGCAGTGACGACAGGAGCCATGAAAGACTGTTTTTT. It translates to CASSDDRSHERLFF.

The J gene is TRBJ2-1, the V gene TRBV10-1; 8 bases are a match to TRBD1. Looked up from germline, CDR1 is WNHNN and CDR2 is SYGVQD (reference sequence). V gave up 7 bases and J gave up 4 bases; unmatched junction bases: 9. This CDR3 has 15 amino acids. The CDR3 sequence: CASNDGTGGYNEQFF. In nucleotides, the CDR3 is TGCGCCAGCAACGACGGGACAGGAGGTTACAATGAGCAGTTCTTC.

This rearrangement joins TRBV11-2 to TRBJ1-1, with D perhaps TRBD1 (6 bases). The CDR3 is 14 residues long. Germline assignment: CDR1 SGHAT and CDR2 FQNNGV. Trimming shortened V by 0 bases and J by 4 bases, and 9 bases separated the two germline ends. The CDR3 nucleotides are TGTGCCAGCAGCTTAGAGGTCAGGGGCACTGAAGCTTTCTTT. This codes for CASSLEVRGTEAFF. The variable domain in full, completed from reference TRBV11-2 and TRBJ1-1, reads EAGVAQSPRYKIIEKRQSVAFWCNPISGHATLYWYQQILGQGPKLLIQFQNNGVVDDSQLPKDRFSAERLKGVDSTLKIQPAKLEDSAVYLCASSLEVRGTEAFFGQGTRLTVV.

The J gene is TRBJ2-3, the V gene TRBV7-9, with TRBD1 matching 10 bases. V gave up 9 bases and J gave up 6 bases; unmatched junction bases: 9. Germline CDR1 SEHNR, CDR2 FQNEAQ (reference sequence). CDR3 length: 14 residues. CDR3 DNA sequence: TGTGCCAGTAGCCGGGACAGGGGAATGGATACGCAGTATTTT. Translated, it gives CASSRDRGMDTQYF.

CDR3 sequence reads: CASSQASPRTTETQYF. The DNA for the CDR3 is TGTGCCAGCAGCCAAGCTTCGCCCAGGACTACAGAGACCCAGTACTTC. The chain uses TRBV3-1 (or the pseudogene TRBV3-2) and TRBJ2-5; the D gene is possibly TRBD2 (6 bases). This CDR3 is 16 amino acids long. V was cut by 1 base and J by 4 bases, with 16 bases left in between. Germline CDR1 reads LGHDT; CDR2 reads YNNKEL (reference sequence).

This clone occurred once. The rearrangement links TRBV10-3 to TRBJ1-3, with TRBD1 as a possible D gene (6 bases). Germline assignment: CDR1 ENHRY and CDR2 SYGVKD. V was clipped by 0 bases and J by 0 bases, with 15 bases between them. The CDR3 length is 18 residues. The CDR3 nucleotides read TGTGCCATCAGTGAGTCGAAGGGGGTTCGCAGCTCTGGAAACACCATATATTTT. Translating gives CAISESKGVRSSGNTIYF.

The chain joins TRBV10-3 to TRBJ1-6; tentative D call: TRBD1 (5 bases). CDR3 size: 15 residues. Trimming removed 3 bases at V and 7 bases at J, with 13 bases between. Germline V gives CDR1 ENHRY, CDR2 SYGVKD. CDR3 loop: CAISEGTGGNSPLHF. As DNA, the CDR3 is TGTGCCATCAGTGAAGGTACAGGTGGAAATTCACCCCTCCACTTT.

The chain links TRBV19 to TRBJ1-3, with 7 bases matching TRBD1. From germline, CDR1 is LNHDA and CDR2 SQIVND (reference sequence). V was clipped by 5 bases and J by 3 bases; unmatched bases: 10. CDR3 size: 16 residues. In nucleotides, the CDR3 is TGTGCCAGTAGTGGCCAGGGGGGCGCCCTTGGAAACACCATATATTTT. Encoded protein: CASSGQGGALGNTIYF.

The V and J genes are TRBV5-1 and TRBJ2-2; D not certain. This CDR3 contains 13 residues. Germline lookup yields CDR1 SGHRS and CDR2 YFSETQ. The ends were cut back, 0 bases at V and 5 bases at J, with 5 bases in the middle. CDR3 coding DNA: TGCGCCAGCAGCTTGGGGCCAACCGGGGAGCTGTTTTTT. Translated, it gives CASSLGPTGELFF.